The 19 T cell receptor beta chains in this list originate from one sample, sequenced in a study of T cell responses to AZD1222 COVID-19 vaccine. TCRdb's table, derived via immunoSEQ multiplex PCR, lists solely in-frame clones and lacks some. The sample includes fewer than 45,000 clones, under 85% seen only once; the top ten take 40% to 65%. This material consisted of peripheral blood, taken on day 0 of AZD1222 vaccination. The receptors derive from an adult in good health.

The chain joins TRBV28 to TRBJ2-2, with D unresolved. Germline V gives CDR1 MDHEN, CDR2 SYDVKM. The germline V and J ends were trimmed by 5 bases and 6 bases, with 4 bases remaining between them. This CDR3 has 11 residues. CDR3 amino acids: CASSLAGELFF. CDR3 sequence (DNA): TGTGCCAGCAGTCTCGCCGGGGAGCTGTTTTTT.

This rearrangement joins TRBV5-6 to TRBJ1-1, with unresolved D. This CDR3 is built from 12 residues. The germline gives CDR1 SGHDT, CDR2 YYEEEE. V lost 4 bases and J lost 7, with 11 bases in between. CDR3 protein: CASSANPNEAFF. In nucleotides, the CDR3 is TGTGCCAGCAGCGCCAACCCTAATGAAGCTTTCTTT.

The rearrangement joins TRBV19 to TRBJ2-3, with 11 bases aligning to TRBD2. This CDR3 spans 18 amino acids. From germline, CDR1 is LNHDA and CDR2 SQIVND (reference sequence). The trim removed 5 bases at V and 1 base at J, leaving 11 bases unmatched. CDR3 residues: CASSLGLAGGIGTDTQYF. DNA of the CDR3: TGTGCCAGTAGTTTAGGTCTAGCGGGAGGAATAGGCACAGATACGCAGTATTTT.

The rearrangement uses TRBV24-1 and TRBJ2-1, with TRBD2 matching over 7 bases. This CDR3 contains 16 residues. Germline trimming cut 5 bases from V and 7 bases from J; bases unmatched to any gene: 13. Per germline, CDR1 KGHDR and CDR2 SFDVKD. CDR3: CATSGRRTSTLNEQFF. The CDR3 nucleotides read TGTGCCACCAGTGGAAGGAGGACTAGTACGTTGAATGAGCAGTTCTTC.

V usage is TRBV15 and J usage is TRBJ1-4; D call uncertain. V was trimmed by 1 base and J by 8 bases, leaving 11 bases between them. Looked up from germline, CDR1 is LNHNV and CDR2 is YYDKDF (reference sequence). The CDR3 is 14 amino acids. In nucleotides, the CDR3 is TGTGCCACCAGCAGAGCCCGGGGAGGCGAAAAACTGTTTTTT. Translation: CATSRARGGEKLFF.

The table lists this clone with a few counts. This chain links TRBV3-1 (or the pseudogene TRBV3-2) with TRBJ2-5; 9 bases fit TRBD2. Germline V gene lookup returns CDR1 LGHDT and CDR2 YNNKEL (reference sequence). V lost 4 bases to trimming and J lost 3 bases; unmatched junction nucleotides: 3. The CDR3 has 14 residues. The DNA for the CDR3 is TGTGCCAGCAGCCTGACTAGCGGTAAAGAGACCCAGTACTTC. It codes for CASSLTSGKETQYF.

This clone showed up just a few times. The DNA of the CDR3 is TGTGCCAGCAGCCCCCCCGGGACTACCTTCTACAATGAGCAGTTCTTC. It translates to CASSPPGTTFYNEQFF. The rearrangement joins TRBV7-9 to TRBJ2-1; the match to TRBD2 covers 7 bases. The CDR3 loop spans 16 amino acids. V dropped 5 bases and J dropped 3; count of bases not matched to a gene: 10. Germline CDR1 is SEHNR and CDR2 is FQNEAQ (reference sequence).

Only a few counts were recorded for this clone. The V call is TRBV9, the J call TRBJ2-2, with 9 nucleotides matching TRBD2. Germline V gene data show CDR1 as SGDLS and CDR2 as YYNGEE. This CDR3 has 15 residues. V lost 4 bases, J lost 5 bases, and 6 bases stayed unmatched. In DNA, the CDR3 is TGTGCCAGCAGCCTTAGCGGGAGTCAGACCGGGGAGCTGTTTTTT. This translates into CASSLSGSQTGELFF.

The CDR3 nucleotides read TGCGCCAGCAGCCGGGACACGACTAATGAAAAACTGTTTTTT. Translating gives CASSRDTTNEKLFF. V is TRBV5-1 and J is TRBJ1-4; possible D gene TRBD1, 6 bases. The germline CDR1 and CDR2 sequences are SGHRS and YFSETQ. The CDR3 has 14 amino acids. Trimming shortened V by 4 bases and J by 2 bases, and 9 bases separated the two germline ends. The whole variable domain, filled in from reference TRBV5-1 and TRBJ1-4, reads KAGVTQTPRYLIKTRGQQVTLSCSPISGHRSVSWYQQTPGQGLQFLFEYFSETQRNKGNFPGRFSGRQFSNSRSEMNVSTLELGDSALYLCASSRDTTNEKLFFGSGTQLSVL.

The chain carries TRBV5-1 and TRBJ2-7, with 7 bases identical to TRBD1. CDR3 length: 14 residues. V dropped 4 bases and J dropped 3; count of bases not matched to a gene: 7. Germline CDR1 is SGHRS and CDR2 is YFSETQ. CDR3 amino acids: CASSAQGQNYEQYF. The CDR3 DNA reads TGCGCCAGCAGCGCCCAGGGACAGAACTACGAGCAGTACTTC. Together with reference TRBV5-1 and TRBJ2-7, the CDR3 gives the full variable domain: KAGVTQTPRYLIKTRGQQVTLSCSPISGHRSVSWYQQTPGQGLQFLFEYFSETQRNKGNFPGRFSGRQFSNSRSEMNVSTLELGDSALYLCASSAQGQNYEQYFGPGTRLTVT.

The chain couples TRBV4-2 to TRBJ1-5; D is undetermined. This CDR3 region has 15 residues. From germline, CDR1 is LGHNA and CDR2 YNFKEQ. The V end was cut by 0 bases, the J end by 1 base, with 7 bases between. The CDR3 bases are TGTGCCAGCAGCCAAGATCTTTCGAGCAATCAGCCCCAGCATTTT. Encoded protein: CASSQDLSSNQPQHF.

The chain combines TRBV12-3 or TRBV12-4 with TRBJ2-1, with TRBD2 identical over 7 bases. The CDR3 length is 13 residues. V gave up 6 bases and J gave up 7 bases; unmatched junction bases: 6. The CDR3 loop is CASRSGGLNEQFF. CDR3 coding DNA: TGTGCCAGCAGATCGGGGGGACTTAATGAGCAGTTCTTC.

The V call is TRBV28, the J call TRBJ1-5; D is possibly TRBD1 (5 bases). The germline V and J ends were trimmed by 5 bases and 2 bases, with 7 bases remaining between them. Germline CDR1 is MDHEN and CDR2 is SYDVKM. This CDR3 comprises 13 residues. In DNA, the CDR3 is TGTGCCAGCAGTGTAGGGGGCAATCAGCCCCAGCATTTT. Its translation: CASSVGGNQPQHF. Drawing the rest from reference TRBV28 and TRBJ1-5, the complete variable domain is DVKVTQSSRYLVKRTGEKVFLECVQDMDHENMFWYRQDPGLGLRLIYFSYDVKMKEKGDIPEGYSVSREKKERFSLILESASTNQTSMYLCASSVGGNQPQHFGDGTRLSIL.

The CDR3 region is CSARVTDTQYF. The CDR3 DNA reads as TGCAGTGCTAGAGTCACAGATACGCAGTATTTT. The V and J genes are TRBV20-1 and TRBJ2-3; no firm D call. The CDR3 spans 11 residues. The V gene's germline CDR1 is DFQATT and CDR2 SNEGSKA (reference sequence). Trimming removed 1 base at V and 2 bases at J, with 1 base between.

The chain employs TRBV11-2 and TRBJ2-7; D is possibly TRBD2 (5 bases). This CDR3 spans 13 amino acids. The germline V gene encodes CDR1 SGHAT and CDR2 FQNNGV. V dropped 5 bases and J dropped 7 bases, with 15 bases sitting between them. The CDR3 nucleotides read TGTGCCAGCAGCCAGCTCGTGACGGGGGAGCAGTACTTC. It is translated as CASSQLVTGEQYF.

DNA of the CDR3: TGTGCCAGCAGTCCCCAGGGGGTCTGGAATCAGCCCCAGCATTTT. Translated, it gives CASSPQGVWNQPQHF. This chain uses TRBV28 with TRBJ1-5; TRBD1 matches 7 bases. Looked up from germline, CDR1 is MDHEN and CDR2 is SYDVKM. J was trimmed by 4 bases and V by 5 bases; bases with no gene match: 8. The CDR3 covers 15 residues.

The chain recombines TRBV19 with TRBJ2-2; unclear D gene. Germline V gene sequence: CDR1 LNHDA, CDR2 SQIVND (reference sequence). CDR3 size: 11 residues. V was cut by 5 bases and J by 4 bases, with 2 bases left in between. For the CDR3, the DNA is TGTGCCAGTAGTCTCACCGGGGAGCTGTTTTTT. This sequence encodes CASSLTGELFF. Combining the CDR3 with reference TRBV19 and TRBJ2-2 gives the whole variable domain DGGITQSPKYLFRKEGQNVTLSCEQNLNHDAMYWYRQDPGQGLRLIYYSQIVNDFQKGDIAEGYSVSREKKESFPLTVTSAQKNPTAFYLCASSLTGELFFGEGSRLTVL.

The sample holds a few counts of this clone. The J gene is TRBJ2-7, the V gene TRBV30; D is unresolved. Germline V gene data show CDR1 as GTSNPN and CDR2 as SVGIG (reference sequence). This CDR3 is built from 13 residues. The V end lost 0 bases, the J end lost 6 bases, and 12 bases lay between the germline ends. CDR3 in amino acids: CAWSVPPRPEQYF. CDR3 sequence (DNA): TGTGCCTGGAGTGTCCCCCCTCGGCCCGAGCAGTACTTC.

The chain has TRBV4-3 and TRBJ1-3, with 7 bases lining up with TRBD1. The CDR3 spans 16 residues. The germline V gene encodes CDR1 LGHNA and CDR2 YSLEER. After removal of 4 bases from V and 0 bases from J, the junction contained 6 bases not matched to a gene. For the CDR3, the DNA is TGCGCCAGCAGCCTCGGGACAGAGAACTCTGGAAACACCATATATTTT. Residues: CASSLGTENSGNTIYF.